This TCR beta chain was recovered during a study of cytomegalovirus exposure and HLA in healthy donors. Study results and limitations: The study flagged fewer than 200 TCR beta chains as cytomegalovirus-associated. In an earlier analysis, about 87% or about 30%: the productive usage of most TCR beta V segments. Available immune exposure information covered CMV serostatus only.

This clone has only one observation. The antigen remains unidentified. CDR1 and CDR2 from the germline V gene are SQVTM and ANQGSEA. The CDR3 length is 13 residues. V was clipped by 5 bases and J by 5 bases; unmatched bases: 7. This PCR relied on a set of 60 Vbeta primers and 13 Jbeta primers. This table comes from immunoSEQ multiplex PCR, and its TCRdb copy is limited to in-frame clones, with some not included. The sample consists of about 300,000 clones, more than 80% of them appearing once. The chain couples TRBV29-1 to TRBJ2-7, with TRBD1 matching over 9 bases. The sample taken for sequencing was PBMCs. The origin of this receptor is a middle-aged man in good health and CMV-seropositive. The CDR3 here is CSVLTGGLHEQYF. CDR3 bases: TGCAGCGTTCTCACAGGGGGCTTACACGAGCAGTACTTC.